This T cell receptor (beta chain) stems from a study of regulatory T cells in long-lasting Graves disease. Study-wide findings and caveats: Shared public clonotypes totalled over 2,500 in persistent patients, compared with 966 in new patients.

Arm-PCR of CDR3 regions with iRepertoire HTBI primers generated TCR beta libraries. A single record per CDR3 protein comes from TCRdb applying MiXCR to the multiplex PCR reads. The sample has about 660,000 distinct CDR3 sequences; about 30% are singletons. This clonotype was seen only a few times. The antigen remains undetermined. Time point given: persistent/refractory GD, antithyroid drugs over 5 years with positive TRAb. PBMC-derived RNA was used for the TCR library. Trimming left V 3 bases short and J 1 base short, with 9 bases between. CDR1 and CDR2 (germline): LNHDA, SQIVND (reference sequence). The CDR3 is 14 residues long.

The rearrangement joins TRBV19 to TRBJ1-1; D unresolved. The sequence came from a female donor with Graves disease. The starting material was peripheral blood mononuclear cells (PBMCs), obtained when the disease was refractory, from a patient treated with antithyroid drugs. CDR3 sequence reads: CASSIAGSNTEAFF. CDR3 nucleotides: TGTGCCAGTAGTATTGCCGGCTCGAACACTGAAGCTTTCTTT.